The 6 T cell receptor beta chains in this list originate from one sample, sequenced in a study of blood T cell repertoires in COVID-19. Clones were read by immunoSEQ multiplex PCR, and TCRdb kept only the in-frame ones, dropping some. The table lists 150,000 or so clones, around 88% of them singletons, with less than 6.5% in the top ten. Sequenced material: peripheral blood. The receptors originated from a human donor in a cohort sampled during active COVID-19.

The gene calls are TRBV12-3 or TRBV12-4 and TRBJ1-2, with 7 bases identical to TRBD1. V was pared by 7 bases and J by 8 bases, with 10 bases of the junction left unmatched. The CDR3 extends over 13 amino acids. The CDR3 region is CASTLEQGRGYTF. The DNA for the CDR3 is TGTGCCAGCACCCTCGAACAGGGGAGGGGCTACACCTTC.

The chain links TRBV6-5 to TRBJ2-5; 8 bases are a match to TRBD1. The CDR3 covers 14 residues. Germline V gene sequence: CDR1 MNHEY, CDR2 SVGAGI. The ends lost 5 bases at V and 1 base at J; junction bases unmatched: 3. The CDR3 DNA reads TGTGCCAGCAGTACGGACAGGGCCCAAGAGACCCAGTACTTC. This encodes CASSTDRAQETQYF.

The rearrangement joins TRBV9 to TRBJ2-1; 11 positions match TRBD2. J gave up 10 bases and V 3 bases, and 9 bases lay outside the gene matches. Per the germline V gene, CDR1 is SGDLS and CDR2 is YYNGEE. The CDR3 extends over 15 amino acids. CDR3 amino acids: CASSGQGLAVGEQFF. DNA for the CDR3: TGTGCCAGCAGCGGTCAGGGACTAGCGGTTGGGGAGCAGTTCTTC.

The chain carries TRBV12-3 or TRBV12-4 and TRBJ1-1; D call uncertain. The CDR3 totals 13 residues. V was shortened by 5 bases and J by 9 bases, with 16 bases between the two germline ends. This CDR3 reads CASSPPGGGKAFF. For the CDR3, the DNA is TGTGCCAGCAGTCCCCCGGGAGGCGGAAAAGCTTTCTTT.

The chain couples TRBV27 to TRBJ2-7; 9 bases align to TRBD1. The CDR3 runs 13 residues. The germline gives CDR1 MNHEY, CDR2 SMNVEV (reference sequence). With V trimmed by 6 bases and J by 5 bases, 5 bases remained unmatched. This CDR3 reads CASRDRGFHEQYF. The DNA for the CDR3 is TGTGCCAGCAGGGACAGGGGTTTCCACGAGCAGTACTTC.

The chain employs TRBV5-1 and TRBJ2-7; 11 nucleotides agree with TRBD1. In germline, CDR1 is SGHRS, CDR2 YFSETQ. The CDR3 covers 15 residues. V lost 6 bases, J lost 5 bases, and 10 bases stayed unmatched. The CDR3 here is CASKTGTGGFDEQYF. DNA for the CDR3: TGCGCCAGCAAAACCGGGACAGGGGGGTTCGACGAGCAGTACTTC.